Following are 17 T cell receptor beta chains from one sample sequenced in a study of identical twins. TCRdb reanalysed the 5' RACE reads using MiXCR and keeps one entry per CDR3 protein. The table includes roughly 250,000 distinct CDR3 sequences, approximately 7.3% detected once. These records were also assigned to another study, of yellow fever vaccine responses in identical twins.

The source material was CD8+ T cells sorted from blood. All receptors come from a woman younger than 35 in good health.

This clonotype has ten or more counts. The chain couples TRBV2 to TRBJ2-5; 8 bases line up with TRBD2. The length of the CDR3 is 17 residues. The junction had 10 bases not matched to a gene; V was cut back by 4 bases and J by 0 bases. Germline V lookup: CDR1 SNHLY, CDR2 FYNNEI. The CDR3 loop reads CASSVGGGGPDQETQYF. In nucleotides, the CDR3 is TGTGCCAGCAGTGTGGGGGGCGGGGGGCCCGACCAAGAGACCCAGTACTTC.

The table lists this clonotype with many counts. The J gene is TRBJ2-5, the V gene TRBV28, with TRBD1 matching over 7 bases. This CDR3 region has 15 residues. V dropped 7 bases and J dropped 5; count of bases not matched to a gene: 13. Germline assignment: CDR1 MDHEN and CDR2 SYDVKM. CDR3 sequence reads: CASNLKTGRMETQYF. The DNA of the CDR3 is TGTGCCAGCAATCTTAAGACAGGGCGGATGGAGACCCAGTACTTC.

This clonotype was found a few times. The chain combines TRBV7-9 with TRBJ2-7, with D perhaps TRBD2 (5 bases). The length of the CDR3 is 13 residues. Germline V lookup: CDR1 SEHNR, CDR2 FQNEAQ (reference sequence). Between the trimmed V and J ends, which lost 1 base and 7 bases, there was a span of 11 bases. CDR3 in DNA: TGTGCCAGCAGCTTAGGGGAGACATTAGAGCAGTACTTC. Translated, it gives CASSLGETLEQYF.

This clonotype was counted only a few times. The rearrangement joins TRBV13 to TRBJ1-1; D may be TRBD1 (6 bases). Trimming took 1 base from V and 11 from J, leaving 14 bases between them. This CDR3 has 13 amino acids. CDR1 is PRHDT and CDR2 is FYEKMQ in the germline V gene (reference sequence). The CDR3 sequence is CASSLVQRRGAFF. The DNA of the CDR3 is TGTGCCAGCAGCTTAGTCCAGAGAAGGGGGGCTTTCTTT.

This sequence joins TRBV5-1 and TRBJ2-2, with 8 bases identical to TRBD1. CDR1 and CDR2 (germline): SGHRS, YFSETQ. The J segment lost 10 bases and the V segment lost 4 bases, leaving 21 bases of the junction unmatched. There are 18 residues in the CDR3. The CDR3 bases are TGCGCCAGCAGCCCCATAGTGTCTTCTGGACAGGGCTTCGTGGAGCTGTTTTTT. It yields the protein CASSPIVSSGQGFVELFF.

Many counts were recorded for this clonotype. CDR3 coding DNA: TGCGCCAGCAGCCAAGCCCCGGGGGAAGAGACCCAGTACTTC. Translated: CASSQAPGEETQYF. V gene TRBV4-1 combines with J gene TRBJ2-5, with D tentatively TRBD2 (6 bases). The CDR3 runs 14 residues. The germline V gene encodes CDR1 MGHRA and CDR2 YSYEKL. The germline V and J ends were trimmed by 1 base and 3 bases, with 9 bases remaining between them.

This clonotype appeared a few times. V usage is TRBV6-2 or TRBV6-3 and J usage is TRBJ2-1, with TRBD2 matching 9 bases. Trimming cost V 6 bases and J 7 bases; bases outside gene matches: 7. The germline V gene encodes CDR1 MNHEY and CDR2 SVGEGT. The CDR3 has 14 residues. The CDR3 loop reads CASSMWTSVNEQFF. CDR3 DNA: TGTGCCAGCAGCATGTGGACTAGCGTGAATGAGCAGTTCTTC.

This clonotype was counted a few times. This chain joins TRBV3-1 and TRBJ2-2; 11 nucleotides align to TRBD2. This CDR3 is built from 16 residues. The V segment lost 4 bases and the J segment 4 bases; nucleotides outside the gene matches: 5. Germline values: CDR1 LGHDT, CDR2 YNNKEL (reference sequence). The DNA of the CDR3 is TGTGCCAGCAGCCGAGTAGCGGGAGGGGTCACCGGGGAGCTGTTTTTT. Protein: CASSRVAGGVTGELFF.

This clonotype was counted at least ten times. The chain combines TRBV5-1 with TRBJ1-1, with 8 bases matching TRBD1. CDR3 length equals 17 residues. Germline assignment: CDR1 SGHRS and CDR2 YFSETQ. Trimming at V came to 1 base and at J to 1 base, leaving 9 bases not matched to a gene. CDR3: CASSLTWDRPTNTEAFF. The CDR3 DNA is TGCGCCAGCAGCTTGACCTGGGACAGGCCCACGAACACTGAAGCTTTCTTT.

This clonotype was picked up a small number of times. The CDR3 DNA sequence: TGTGCCAGCAGCCAAGGGGTGGAGGGTGGGAATGAGCAGTTCTTC. Its protein product is CASSQGVEGGNEQFF. The rearrangement joins TRBV4-2 to TRBJ2-1; the D gene is possibly TRBD2 (6 bases). V dropped 1 base and J dropped 7 bases, with 14 bases sitting between them. Germline-derived CDR1 and CDR2 are LGHNA and YNFKEQ. This CDR3 is 15 amino acids long.

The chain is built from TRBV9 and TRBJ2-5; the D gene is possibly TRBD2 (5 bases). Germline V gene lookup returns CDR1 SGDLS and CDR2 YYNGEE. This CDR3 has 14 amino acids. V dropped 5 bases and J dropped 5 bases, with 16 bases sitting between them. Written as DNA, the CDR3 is TGTGCCAGCAGTCCGCCCGGAGGCTGGGAGACCCAGTACTTC. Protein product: CASSPPGGWETQYF.

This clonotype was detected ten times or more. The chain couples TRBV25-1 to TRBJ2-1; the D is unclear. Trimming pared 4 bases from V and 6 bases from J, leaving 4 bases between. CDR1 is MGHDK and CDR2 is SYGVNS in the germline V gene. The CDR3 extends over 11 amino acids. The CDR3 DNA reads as TGTGCCAGCAGTGGAACCAATGAGCAGTTCTTC. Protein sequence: CASSGTNEQFF.

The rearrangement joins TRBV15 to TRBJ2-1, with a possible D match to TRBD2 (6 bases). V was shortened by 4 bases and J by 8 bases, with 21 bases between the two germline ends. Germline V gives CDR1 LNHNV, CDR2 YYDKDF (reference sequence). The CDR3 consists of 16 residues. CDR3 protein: CATSISGTHLSDEQFF. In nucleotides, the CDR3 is TGTGCCACCAGCATATCCGGGACTCACTTATCCGATGAGCAGTTCTTC.

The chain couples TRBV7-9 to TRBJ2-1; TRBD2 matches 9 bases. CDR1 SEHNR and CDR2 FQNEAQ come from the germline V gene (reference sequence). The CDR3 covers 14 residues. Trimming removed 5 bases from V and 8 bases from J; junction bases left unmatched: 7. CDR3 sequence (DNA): TGTGCCAGCAGCCCCATCCTAGCGGGACATGAGCAGTTCTTC. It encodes CASSPILAGHEQFF.

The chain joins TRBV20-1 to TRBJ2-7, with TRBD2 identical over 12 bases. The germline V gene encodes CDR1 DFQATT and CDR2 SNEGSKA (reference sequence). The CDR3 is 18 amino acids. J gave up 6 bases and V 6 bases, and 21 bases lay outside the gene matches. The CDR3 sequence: CSAKIGEVLAGGPGEQYF. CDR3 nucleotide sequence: TGCAGTGCCAAAATTGGCGAGGTGCTAGCGGGAGGGCCGGGCGAGCAGTACTTC.

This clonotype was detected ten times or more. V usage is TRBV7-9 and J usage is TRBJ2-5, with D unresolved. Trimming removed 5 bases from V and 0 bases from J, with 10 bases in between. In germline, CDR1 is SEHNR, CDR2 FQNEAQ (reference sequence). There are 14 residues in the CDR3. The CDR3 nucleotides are TGTGCCAGCAGCCGGCAACAGTACCAAGAGACCCAGTACTTC. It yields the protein CASSRQQYQETQYF.

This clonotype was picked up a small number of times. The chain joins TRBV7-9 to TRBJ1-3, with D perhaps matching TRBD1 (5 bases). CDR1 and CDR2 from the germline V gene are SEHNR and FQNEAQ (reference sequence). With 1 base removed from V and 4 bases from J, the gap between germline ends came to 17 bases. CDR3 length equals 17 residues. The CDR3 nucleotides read TGTGCCAGCAGCTTAGTGTCGGCGGGGACCCGAGGAAACACCATATATTTT. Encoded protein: CASSLVSAGTRGNTIYF.